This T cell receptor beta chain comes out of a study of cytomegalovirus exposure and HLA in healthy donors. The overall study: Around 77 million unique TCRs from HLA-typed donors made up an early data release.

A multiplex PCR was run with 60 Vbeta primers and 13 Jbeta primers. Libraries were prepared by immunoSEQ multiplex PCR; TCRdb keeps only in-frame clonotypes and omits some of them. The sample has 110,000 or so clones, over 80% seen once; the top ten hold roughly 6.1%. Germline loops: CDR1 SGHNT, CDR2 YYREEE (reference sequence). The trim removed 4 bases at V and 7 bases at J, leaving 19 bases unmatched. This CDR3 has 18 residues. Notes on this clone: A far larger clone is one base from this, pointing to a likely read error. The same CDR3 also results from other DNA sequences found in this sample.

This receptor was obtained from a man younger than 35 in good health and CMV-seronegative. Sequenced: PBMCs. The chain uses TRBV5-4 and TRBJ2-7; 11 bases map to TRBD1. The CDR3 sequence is CASSHWDRGIHARGEQYF. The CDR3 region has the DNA TGTGCCAGCAGCCACTGGGACAGGGGGATCCACGCCCGGGGTGAGCAGTACTTC.